The 20 T cell receptor beta chains presented below share a single source sample, sequenced in a study of blood T cell repertoires in COVID-19. Produced via immunoSEQ multiplex PCR; TCRdb's table is partial and in-frame only. Among roughly 190,000 clones listed, over 75% were seen once. The sample taken for sequencing was peripheral blood. The receptors come from a middle-aged man with acute or convalescent COVID-19.

This clone was seen just once. The rearrangement joins TRBV3-1 (or the pseudogene TRBV3-2) to TRBJ2-2, with D uncertain. In germline, CDR1 is LGHDT, CDR2 YNNKEL (reference sequence). The CDR3 spans 15 residues. Deletions cut 2 bases from V and 0 bases from J, with 7 bases between. Written as DNA, the CDR3 is TGTGCCAGCAGCCAAATACAGTCGAACACCGGGGAGCTGTTTTTT. Encoded protein: CASSQIQSNTGELFF.

The V and J genes are TRBV2 and TRBJ2-1; tentative D call: TRBD1 (5 bases). CDR3 length: 13 residues. The V end was cut by 1 base, the J end by 9 bases, with 10 bases between. Germline V gene sequence: CDR1 SNHLY, CDR2 FYNNEI. CDR3 sequence reads: CASSEDRISEQFF. The CDR3, as DNA: TGTGCCAGCAGTGAAGACAGGATAAGTGAGCAGTTCTTC.

The chain has TRBV5-5 and TRBJ2-7; D gene unclear. Germline lookup yields CDR1 SGHKS and CDR2 YYEKEE (reference sequence). The V end was cut by 3 bases, the J end by 6 bases, with 16 bases between. CDR3 size: 14 residues. Written as DNA, the CDR3 is TGTGCCAGCAGCTCCGGCGCGGCTCCTCGCGAGCAGTACGTC. This encodes CASSSGAAPREQYV.

The chain combines TRBV19 with TRBJ1-2; 8 bases are a match to TRBD1. The CDR3 is 16 residues long. The J segment lost 1 base and the V segment lost 4 bases, leaving 8 bases of the junction unmatched. Germline CDR1 reads LNHDA; CDR2 reads SQIVND (reference sequence). For the CDR3, the DNA is TGTGCCAGTAGTAGGTCCGGGACAGGATATAACTATGGCTACACCTTC. This sequence encodes CASSRSGTGYNYGYTF.

The chain has TRBV4-1 and TRBJ1-5; D possibly corresponds to TRBD1 (5 bases). V was pared by 1 base and J by 4 bases, with 11 bases between. Germline CDR1 reads MGHRA; CDR2 reads YSYEKL. There are 15 residues in the CDR3. CDR3: CASSQVETENQPQHF. DNA of the CDR3: TGCGCCAGCAGCCAAGTAGAGACAGAAAATCAGCCCCAGCATTTT.

CDR3 sequence: CASTLSGALNTEAFF. The DNA for the CDR3 is TGTGCCAGTACTCTATCAGGGGCGCTGAACACTGAAGCTTTCTTT. The chain uses TRBV19 and TRBJ1-1, with D perhaps TRBD1 (6 bases). V lost 7 bases to trimming and J lost 0 bases, with 15 bases between them. CDR1 and CDR2 from the germline V gene are LNHDA and SQIVND (reference sequence). The CDR3 totals 15 residues.

This clone was found once. V and J are TRBV2 and TRBJ2-6, with D possibly matching TRBD1 (7 bases). This CDR3 contains 16 residues. V was cut by 6 bases and J by 2 bases, with 14 bases left in between. From germline, CDR1 is SNHLY and CDR2 FYNNEI. The CDR3 is CASRYQGGAGANVLTF. CDR3 coding DNA: TGTGCCAGCAGGTATCAGGGGGGCGCTGGGGCCAACGTCCTGACTTTC.

The V gene is TRBV6-5, the J gene TRBJ1-2, with no clear D. The germline CDR1 and CDR2 sequences are MNHEY and SVGAGI. V was trimmed by 7 bases and J by 0 bases, leaving 12 bases between them. The CDR3 runs to 14 residues. In DNA, the CDR3 is TGTGCCAGCAACACAGCACAAACTAACTATGGCTACACCTTC. The encoded protein is CASNTAQTNYGYTF.

This rearrangement joins TRBV5-5 to TRBJ1-3; 11 bases align to TRBD1. This CDR3 comprises 16 residues. The germline V gene has CDR1 SGHKS and CDR2 YYEKEE (reference sequence). The ends lost 2 bases at V and 3 bases at J; junction bases unmatched: 4. The CDR3, as DNA: TGTGCCAGCAGCTTATGGGACAGGGGGTTTGGAAACACCATATATTTT. Residues: CASSLWDRGFGNTIYF.

The J gene is TRBJ2-5, the V gene TRBV7-8; 10 nucleotides agree with TRBD2. With V trimmed by 2 bases and J by 2 bases, 5 bases remained unmatched. Germline lookup yields CDR1 SGHVS and CDR2 FQNEAQ. The CDR3 is 16 residues long. The CDR3 sequence is CASSLKLAGSQETQYF. As DNA, the CDR3 is TGTGCCAGCAGCTTAAAACTAGCGGGAAGTCAAGAGACCCAGTACTTC.

This clone came up once. The chain joins TRBV9 to TRBJ1-3, with D perhaps TRBD1 (6 bases). Germline values: CDR1 SGDLS, CDR2 YYNGEE. The CDR3 has 16 residues. The V end lost 4 bases, the J end lost 0 bases, and 14 bases lay between the germline ends. CDR3 DNA: TGTGCCAGCAGCCAAACCGGGACAAGCTCTGGAAACACCATATATTTT. It codes for CASSQTGTSSGNTIYF.

The chain uses TRBV18 and TRBJ2-2; the D is unclear. CDR3 length: 12 amino acids. The germline V gene has CDR1 KGHSH and CDR2 LQKENI. V was cut by 3 bases and J by 5 bases, with 4 bases left in between. CDR3 loop: CASSPPTGELFF. The CDR3 DNA sequence: TGTGCCAGCTCACCCCCTACCGGGGAGCTGTTTTTT.

The rearrangement uses TRBV19 and TRBJ2-1; perhaps TRBD1 as D (6 bases). The CDR3 has 14 residues. Trimming stripped 6 bases from V and 7 bases from J, with 16 bases between. The germline gives CDR1 LNHDA, CDR2 SQIVND (reference sequence). As DNA, the CDR3 is TGTGCCAGTAGCATAAACAGGGCCATGAATGAGCAGTTCTTC. Translating gives CASSINRAMNEQFF. Full variable domain (rest looked up from reference TRBV19 and TRBJ2-1): DGGITQSPKYLFRKEGQNVTLSCEQNLNHDAMYWYRQDPGQGLRLIYYSQIVNDFQKGDIAEGYSVSREKKESFPLTVTSAQKNPTAFYLCASSINRAMNEQFFGPGTRLTVL.

The count of this clone is one. The chain couples TRBV3-1 (or the pseudogene TRBV3-2) to TRBJ2-7; TRBD2 matches 8 bases. In germline, CDR1 is LGHDT, CDR2 YNNKEL (reference sequence). This CDR3 contains 16 residues. Trimming took 4 bases from V and 5 from J; bases not matched to a gene: 13. In DNA, the CDR3 is TGTGCCAGCAGCCTTTCTCTAGCGGGCCTTGGCCACGAGCAGTACTTC. Amino acid sequence: CASSLSLAGLGHEQYF.

The chain carries TRBV7-2 and TRBJ1-2; TRBD1 aligns across 11 bases. V lost 5 bases and J lost 2; bases outside the gene matches: 7. The CDR3 has 16 amino acids. Per the germline V gene, CDR1 is SGHTA and CDR2 is FQGNSA. CDR3: CASSPGQGAQNYGYTF. CDR3 nucleotide sequence: TGTGCCAGCAGCCCAGGACAGGGGGCTCAGAACTATGGCTACACCTTC.

J is TRBJ2-6 and V is TRBV27; the D gene is possibly TRBD2 (6 bases). Trimming stripped 8 bases from V and 4 bases from J, with 12 bases between. The germline V gene encodes CDR1 MNHEY and CDR2 SMNVEV (reference sequence). The CDR3 loop spans 14 amino acids. The CDR3 is CASSTGDGANVLTF. The CDR3 bases are TGTGCCAGCTCGACGGGGGACGGGGCCAACGTCCTGACTTTC.

The chain links TRBV7-9 to TRBJ2-2; 14 bases agree with TRBD2. This CDR3 contains 17 residues. CDR1 is SEHNR and CDR2 is FQNEAQ in the germline V gene (reference sequence). The trim removed 3 bases at V and 1 base at J, leaving 1 base unmatched. The CDR3 coding sequence is TGTGCCAGCAGCTTTGGGACTAGCGGGAGGAACACCGGGGAGCTGTTTTTT. It translates to CASSFGTSGRNTGELFF.

The gene calls are TRBV18 and TRBJ2-5, with D perhaps TRBD2 (6 bases). Looked up from germline, CDR1 is KGHSH and CDR2 is LQKENI. Between the trimmed V and J ends, which lost 5 bases and 0 bases, there was a span of 10 bases. This CDR3 contains 14 residues. The CDR3 coding sequence is TGTGCCAGCTCAGCGGGACTGAACCAAGAGACCCAGTACTTC. This sequence encodes CASSAGLNQETQYF.

This clone has more than one count but fewer than ten. J is TRBJ1-3 and V is TRBV5-1, with 12 bases identical to TRBD1. The CDR3 sequence is 17 residues long. CDR1 SGHRS and CDR2 YFSETQ come from the germline V gene. V shed 3 bases and J 0 bases; nucleotides not matched to a gene: 4. CDR3 nucleotides: TGCGCCAGCAGCTCTCGGGGACAGGGGGCCTCTGGAAACACCATATATTTT. Translating it yields CASSSRGQGASGNTIYF.

The V and J genes are TRBV27 and TRBJ1-1; D is ambiguous. Trimming cost V 2 bases and J 0 bases, with 7 bases left between them. The CDR3 runs to 14 residues. The germline CDR1 and CDR2 sequences are MNHEY and SMNVEV (reference sequence). The CDR3 region is CASSLNPMNTEAFF. CDR3 nucleotides: TGTGCCAGCAGTTTAAACCCTATGAACACTGAAGCTTTCTTT.